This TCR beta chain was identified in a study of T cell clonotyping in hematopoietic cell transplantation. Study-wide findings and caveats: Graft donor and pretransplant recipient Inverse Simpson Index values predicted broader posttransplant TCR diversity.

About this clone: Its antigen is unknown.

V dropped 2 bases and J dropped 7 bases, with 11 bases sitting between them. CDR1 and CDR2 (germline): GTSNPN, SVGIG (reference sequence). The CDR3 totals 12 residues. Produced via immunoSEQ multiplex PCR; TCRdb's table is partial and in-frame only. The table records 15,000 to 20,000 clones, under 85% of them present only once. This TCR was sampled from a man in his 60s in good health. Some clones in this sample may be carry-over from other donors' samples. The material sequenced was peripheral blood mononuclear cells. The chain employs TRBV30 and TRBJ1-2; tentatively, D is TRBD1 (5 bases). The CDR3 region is CAWSFMGGGYTF. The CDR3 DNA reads TGTGCCTGGAGTTTTATGGGGGGTGGCTACACCTTC.